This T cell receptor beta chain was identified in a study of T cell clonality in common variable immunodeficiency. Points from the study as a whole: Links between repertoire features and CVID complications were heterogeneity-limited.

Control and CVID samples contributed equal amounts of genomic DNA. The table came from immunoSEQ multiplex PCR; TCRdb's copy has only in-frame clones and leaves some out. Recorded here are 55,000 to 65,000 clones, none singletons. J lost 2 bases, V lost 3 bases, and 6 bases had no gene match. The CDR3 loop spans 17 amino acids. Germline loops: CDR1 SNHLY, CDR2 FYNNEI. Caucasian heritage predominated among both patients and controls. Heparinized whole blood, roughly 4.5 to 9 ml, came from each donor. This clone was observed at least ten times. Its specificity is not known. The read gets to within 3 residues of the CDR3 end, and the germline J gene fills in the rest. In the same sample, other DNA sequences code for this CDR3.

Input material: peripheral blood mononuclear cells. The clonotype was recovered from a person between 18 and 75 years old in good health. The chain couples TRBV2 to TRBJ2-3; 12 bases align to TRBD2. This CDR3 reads CASSERLAGDFTDTQYF. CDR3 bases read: TGTGCCAGCAGTGAGAGACTAGCGGGGGACTTCACAGATACG.